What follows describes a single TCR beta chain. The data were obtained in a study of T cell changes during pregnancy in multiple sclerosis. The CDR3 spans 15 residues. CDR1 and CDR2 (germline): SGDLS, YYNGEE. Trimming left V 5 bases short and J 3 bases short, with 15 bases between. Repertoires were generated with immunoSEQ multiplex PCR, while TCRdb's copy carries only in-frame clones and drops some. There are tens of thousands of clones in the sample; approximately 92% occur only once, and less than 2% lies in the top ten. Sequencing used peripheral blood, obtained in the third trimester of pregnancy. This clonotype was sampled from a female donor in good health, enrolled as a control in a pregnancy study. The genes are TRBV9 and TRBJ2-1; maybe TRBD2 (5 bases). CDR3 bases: TGTGCCAGCAGTGAGGTCACTAGTAACTACAATGAGCAGTTCTTC. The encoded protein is CASSEVTSNYNEQFF.